This TCR beta chain is drawn from a study of blood T cell repertoires in COVID-19. Study as a whole: Sources were T cells, B-cell-depleted T cells, or PBMCs; the material itself was cDNA or gDNA.

The junction had 5 bases not matched to a gene; V was cut back by 4 bases and J by 7 bases. This CDR3 contains 16 residues. Germline CDR1 and CDR2: KGHDR and SFDVKD. Data came from immunoSEQ multiplex PCR; TCRdb stores just in-frame clones and leaves some out. The data contain about 220,000 clones, under 90% of them seen just once; the ten biggest clones take up under 3%. The chain employs TRBV24-1 and TRBJ2-1, with 14 bases lining up with TRBD2. The source is a woman in her 40s with active or convalescent COVID-19. Specimen: peripheral blood. Here the CDR3 DNA reads TGTGCCACCAGTGACCCGGGACTAGCGGGAGCAAATGAGCAGTTCTTC. Encoded protein: CATSDPGLAGANEQFF.